The present entry profiles one TCR beta chain with its context. The antigen is unknown. From germline, CDR1 is MNHEY and CDR2 SVGEGT. The CDR3 extends over 17 amino acids. Trimming left V 9 bases short and J 4 bases short, with 28 bases between. The data derive from a study of glioma-infiltrating T cells. Regarding the study as a whole: Only very few CDR3 sequences appeared in both tissue and blood. Tissue-blood divergence was below expectation in non-neoplastic patients, above in gliomas.

The iRepertoire nested amplicon-rescue multiplex PCR amplified TCR alpha and beta CDR3s from RNA. For one-step reverse transcription and amplification, 100-400 ng of tissue mRNA or PBMC total RNA was used. Each CDR3 protein is one row after TCRdb ran MiXCR on the multiplex PCR reads. Here the sample spans around 140,000 distinct CDR3 sequences, about two fifths being singletons. The chain is built from TRBV6-2 or TRBV6-3 and TRBJ2-7, with D possibly being TRBD2 (6 bases). This receptor was identified in a human donor with low-grade glioma or glioblastoma, undergoing nonglioma brain surgery, or in good health (not recorded which). Sample: glioma tissue, nonneoplastic brain tissue, or PBMCs (not recorded which). The CDR3 DNA sequence: TGTGCCAGGGGGGATGATGGTAACGGGAGAACTCTGTACGAGCAGTACTTC. Protein: CARGDDGNGRTLYEQYF.